This T cell receptor (beta chain) was recorded in a study of blood T cell repertoires in COVID-19. CDR3 size: 17 residues. The germline V gene encodes CDR1 MRHNA and CDR2 SNTAGT. With V trimmed by 0 bases and J by 10 bases, 14 bases remained unmatched. Repertoires were generated with immunoSEQ multiplex PCR, while TCRdb's copy carries only in-frame clones and drops some. This sample has about 130,000 clones; about 74% occur once, and the top ten carry 6%. Sequencing was carried out using peripheral blood. The chain couples TRBV6-4 to TRBJ2-1, with 8 bases aligning to TRBD1. The TCR originated in a man of 80 years or more with COVID-19, enrolled during active disease. The chain's CDR3 is CASSDSIGQGPRGEQFF. CDR3 in DNA: TGTGCCAGCAGTGACTCGATCGGACAGGGCCCCCGCGGAGAGCAGTTCTTC.